The 10 T cell receptor beta chains below come from one sample, sequenced in a study of cytomegalovirus exposure and HLA in healthy donors. The PCR used 60 Vbeta and 13 Jbeta primers. TCRdb's table, derived via immunoSEQ multiplex PCR, lists solely in-frame clones and lacks some. The repertoire holds about 150,000 clones, with less than 85% as singletons. Sequences were obtained from PBMCs. The receptors originated from a woman between 45 and 65 years old in good health and CMV-seropositive.

The V gene is TRBV5-4, the J gene TRBJ1-3; 9 nucleotides agree with TRBD1. Germline V gene lookup returns CDR1 SGHNT and CDR2 YYREEE (reference sequence). The V gene end was trimmed by 4 bases and the J gene end by 2 bases; junction bases not matched to a gene: 16. The length of the CDR3 is 19 residues. In DNA, the CDR3 is TGTGCCAGCAGCGATTGGACAGGGGCCGCGCAAGTCGCTGGAAACACCATATATTTT. Protein: CASSDWTGAAQVAGNTIYF.

This sequence joins TRBV7-9 and TRBJ1-2, with D tentatively TRBD1 (6 bases). Between the trimmed V and J ends, which lost 3 bases and 0 bases, there was a span of 17 bases. CDR1 is SEHNR and CDR2 is FQNEAQ in the germline V gene (reference sequence). The length of the CDR3 is 17 residues. The CDR3 here is CASSFSEDSVPNYGYTF. CDR3 sequence (DNA): TGTGCCAGCAGCTTTAGTGAGGACAGTGTCCCTAACTATGGCTACACCTTC.

This clone has just a few counts. J is TRBJ2-6 and V is TRBV18; 11 bases line up with TRBD1. J gave up 1 base and V 4 bases, and 9 bases lay outside the gene matches. The CDR3 covers 19 residues. The germline V gene has CDR1 KGHSH and CDR2 LQKENI. This chain's CDR3 is CASSLMDRGLSSGANVLTF. The CDR3 region has the DNA TGTGCCAGCTCACTCATGGACAGGGGGCTTTCTTCTGGGGCCAACGTCCTGACTTTC.

This clone was observed a single time. This chain uses TRBV7-2 with TRBJ1-6; D is unresolved. CDR3 size: 17 residues. The V gene's germline CDR1 is SGHTA and CDR2 FQGNSA. Deletions cut 1 base from V and 6 bases from J, with 16 bases between. The CDR3 bases are TGTGCCAGCAGCTTAGAGGTGTTGGGCAGGATTAATTCACCCCTCCACTTT. It is translated as CASSLEVLGRINSPLHF. The variable domain in full, completed from reference TRBV7-2 and TRBJ1-6, reads GAGVSQSPSNKVTEKGKDVELRCDPISGHTALYWYRQSLGQGLEFLIYFQGNSAPDKSGLPSDRFSAERTGGSVSTLTIQRTQQEDSAVYLCASSLEVLGRINSPLHFGNGTRLTVT.

This clone was picked up one time. V usage is TRBV30 and J usage is TRBJ2-2; D not certain. Germline CDR1 reads GTSNPN; CDR2 reads SVGIG (reference sequence). The CDR3 runs to 12 residues. The ends were cut back, 2 bases at V and 3 bases at J, with 4 bases in the middle. The CDR3 DNA reads as TGTGCCTGGAGTATCTACACCGGGGAGCTGTTTTTT. Translated: CAWSIYTGELFF.

V gene TRBV5-1 combines with J gene TRBJ1-1, with D perhaps TRBD1 (5 bases). V was trimmed by 0 bases and J by 1 base, leaving 10 bases between them. The CDR3 totals 15 residues. Germline CDR1 is SGHRS and CDR2 is YFSETQ. CDR3 region: CASSLEAGRNTEAFF. The CDR3 DNA reads TGCGCCAGCAGCTTGGAAGCAGGGCGGAACACTGAAGCTTTCTTT.

The J gene is TRBJ1-1, the V gene TRBV7-2; possible D gene TRBD1, 5 bases. The germline V and J ends were trimmed by 5 bases and 6 bases, with 13 bases remaining between them. From germline, CDR1 is SGHTA and CDR2 FQGNSA. The CDR3 has 13 residues. The CDR3 coding sequence is TGTGCCAGCAGCCGTCGGGGGATCGCTGAAGCTTTCTTT. This translates into CASSRRGIAEAFF. Full variable domain (outside the CDR3, taken from reference TRBV7-2 and TRBJ1-1): GAGVSQSPSNKVTEKGKDVELRCDPISGHTALYWYRQSLGQGLEFLIYFQGNSAPDKSGLPSDRFSAERTGGSVSTLTIQRTQQEDSAVYLCASSRRGIAEAFFGQGTRLTVV.

The chain joins TRBV6-1 to TRBJ1-2, with 8 positions matching TRBD1. CDR1 is MNHNS, CDR2 SASEGT, per germline. J was trimmed by 2 bases and V by 6 bases; bases with no gene match: 5. The CDR3 consists of 14 residues. CDR3 residues: CASRGRQGNYGYTF. Here the CDR3 DNA reads TGTGCCAGCAGGGGGAGACAGGGGAACTATGGCTACACCTTC.

The J gene is TRBJ2-3, the V gene TRBV12-5, with D possibly being TRBD1 (6 bases). From germline, CDR1 is LGHNT and CDR2 FRNRAP. Deletions cut 0 bases from V and 0 bases from J, with 16 bases between. The CDR3 contains 18 residues. The CDR3 sequence is CASGLVQGGGPSTDTQYF. CDR3 DNA sequence: TGTGCTAGTGGTTTGGTACAAGGGGGTGGGCCTAGCACAGATACGCAGTATTTT.

The chain joins TRBV20-1 to TRBJ2-7, with TRBD2 as a possible D gene (5 bases). V lost 6 bases, J lost 6 bases, and 12 bases lay in between. CDR3 size: 11 residues. Germline V lookup: CDR1 DFQATT, CDR2 SNEGSKA (reference sequence). Here the CDR3 reads CSAFRGLEQYF. CDR3 in DNA: TGCAGTGCGTTCCGGGGTCTCGAGCAGTACTTC.